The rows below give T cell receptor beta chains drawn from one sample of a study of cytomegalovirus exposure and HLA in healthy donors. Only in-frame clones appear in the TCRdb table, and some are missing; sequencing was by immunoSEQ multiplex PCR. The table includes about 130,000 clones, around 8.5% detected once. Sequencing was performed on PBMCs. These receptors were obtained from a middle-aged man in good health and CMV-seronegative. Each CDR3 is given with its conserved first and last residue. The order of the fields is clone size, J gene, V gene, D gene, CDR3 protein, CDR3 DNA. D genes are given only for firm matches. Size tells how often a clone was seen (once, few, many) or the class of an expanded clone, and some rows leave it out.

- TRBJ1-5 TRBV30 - CAWGREGDQPQHF TGTGCCTGGGGCCGGGAAGGAGATCAGCCCCAGCATTTT
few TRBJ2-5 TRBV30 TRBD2 CAWPVLAGVETQYF TGTGCCTGGCCGGTACTAGCGGGGGTTGAGACCCAGTACTTC
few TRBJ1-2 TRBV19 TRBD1 CASRGDRPERDYGYTF TGTGCCAGTAGGGGGGACAGGCCGGAGAGGGACTATGGCTACACCTTC
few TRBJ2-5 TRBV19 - CASSIRAGVGETQYF TGTGCCAGTAGTATAAGGGCAGGGGTTGGAGAGACCCAGTACTTC
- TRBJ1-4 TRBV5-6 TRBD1 CASSLDLGQNDEKLFF TGTGCCAGCAGCTTGGACTTGGGACAGAACGATGAAAAACTGTTTTTT
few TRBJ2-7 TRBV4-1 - CASSQAGDEQYF TGCGCCAGCAGCCAAGCCGGGGACGAGCAGTACTTC
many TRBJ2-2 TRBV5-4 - CASSGKGTSTGELFF TGTGCCAGCAGCGGGAAGGGGACTTCAACCGGGGAGCTGTTTTTT
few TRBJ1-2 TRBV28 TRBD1 CASRYRDRGQGSSNYGYTF TGTGCCAGCAGATACCGGGACAGGGGGCAAGGTTCATCTAACTATGGCTACACCTTC
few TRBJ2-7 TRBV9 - CASSAAGYEQYF TGTGCCAGCAGCGCGGCGGGATACGAGCAGTACTTC
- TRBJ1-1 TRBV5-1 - CASSLYSRDTEAFF TGCGCCAGCAGCTTGTACTCGAGGGACACTGAAGCTTTCTTT
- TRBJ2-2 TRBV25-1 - CAGGGNAGELFF TGTGCCGGGGGGGGCAATGCCGGGGAGCTGTTTTTT
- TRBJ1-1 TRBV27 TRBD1 CASRSLDRGNTEAFF TGTGCCAGCAGGAGCCTCGACAGGGGGAACACTGAAGCTTTCTTT
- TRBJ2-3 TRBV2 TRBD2 CASSEWGGKDTQYF TGTGCCAGCAGTGAATGGGGGGGGAAGGATACGCAGTATTTT
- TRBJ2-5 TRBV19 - CASRGGVQETQYF TGTGCCAGTAGAGGGGGGGTCCAAGAGACCCAGTACTTC
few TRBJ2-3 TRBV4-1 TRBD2 CASSRNGGAASTDTQYF TGCGCCAGCAGCCGTAACGGGGGGGCGGCTAGCACAGATACGCAGTATTTT
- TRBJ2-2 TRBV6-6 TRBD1 CASSRTGGNTGELFF TGTGCCAGCAGTAGGACAGGGGGGAACACCGGGGAGCTGTTTTTT
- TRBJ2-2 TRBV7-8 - CASSLGRRGRVAGELFF TGTGCCAGCAGCTTGGGGCGGCGGGGAAGAGTCGCCGGGGAGCTGTTTTTT
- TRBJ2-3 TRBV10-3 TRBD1 CAIRQGEGATDTQYF TGTGCCATCAGACAGGGAGAGGGGGCGACAGATACGCAGTATTTT
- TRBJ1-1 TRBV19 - CASKTGSEAFF TGTGCCAGTAAAACAGGGTCTGAAGCTTTCTTT
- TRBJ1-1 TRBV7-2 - CASSSIQGNTEAFF TGTGCCAGCAGCTCTATACAGGGAAACACTGAAGCTTTCTTT